This record concerns one T cell receptor beta chain sequence. In the PCR, 60 Vbeta and 13 Jbeta primers were used. The protocol was immunoSEQ multiplex PCR, while the TCRdb copy is restricted to in-frame clones and leaves out a portion. The sample holds 110,000 or so clones, roughly 9% seen once. Germline-derived CDR1 and CDR2 are SGHNT and YYREEE (reference sequence). The V and J ends lost 0 bases and 4 bases, in that order; junction bases with no gene match: 2. The CDR3 loop spans 14 amino acids. This entry comes from a study of cytomegalovirus exposure and HLA in healthy donors. The sequence came from a woman in her thirties or forties in good health and CMV-seropositive. The sequencing sample was made of PBMCs. The chain carries TRBV5-4 and TRBJ2-5; TRBD1 matches 8 bases. The CDR3 sequence is CASSLVTGGETQYF. CDR3 bases: TGTGCCAGCAGCTTGGTCACAGGGGGAGAGACCCAGTACTTC. Full variable domain (remainder filled in from reference TRBV5-4 and TRBJ2-5): ETGVTQSPTHLIKTRGQQVTLRCSSQSGHNTVSWYQQALGQGPQFIFQYYREEENGRGNFPPRFSGLQFPNYSSELNVNALELDDSALYLCASSLVTGGETQYFGPGTRLLVL.